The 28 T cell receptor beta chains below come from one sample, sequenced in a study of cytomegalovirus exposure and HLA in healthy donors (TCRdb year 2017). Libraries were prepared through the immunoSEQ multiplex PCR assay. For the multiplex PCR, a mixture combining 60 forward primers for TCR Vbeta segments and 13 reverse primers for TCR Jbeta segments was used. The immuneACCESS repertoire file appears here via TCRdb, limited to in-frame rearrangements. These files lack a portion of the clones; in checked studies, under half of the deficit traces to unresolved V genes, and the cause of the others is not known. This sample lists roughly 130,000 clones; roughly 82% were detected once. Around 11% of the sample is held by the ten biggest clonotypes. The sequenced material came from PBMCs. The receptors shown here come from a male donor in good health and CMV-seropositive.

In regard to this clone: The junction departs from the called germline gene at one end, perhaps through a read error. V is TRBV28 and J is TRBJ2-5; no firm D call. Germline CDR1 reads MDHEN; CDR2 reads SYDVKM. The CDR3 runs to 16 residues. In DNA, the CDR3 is TGTGCCAGCAGTCCTCCGGCGGCTCCCCTCCAAGGGACCCAGTACTTC. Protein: CASSPPAAPLQGTQYF. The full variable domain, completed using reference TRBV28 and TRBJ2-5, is DVKVTQSSRYLVKRTGEKVFLECVQDMDHENMFWYRQDPGLGLRLIYFSYDVKMKEKGDIPEGYSVSREKKERFSLILESASTNQTSMYLCASSPPAAPLQGTQYFGPGTRLLVL.

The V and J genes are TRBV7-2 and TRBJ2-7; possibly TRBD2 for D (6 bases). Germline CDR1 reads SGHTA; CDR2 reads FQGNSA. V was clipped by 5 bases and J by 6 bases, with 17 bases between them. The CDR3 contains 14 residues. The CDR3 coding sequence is TGTGCCAGCAGCCTCGACTTCGGGAGCGGCGAGCAGTACTTC. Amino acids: CASSLDFGSGEQYF.

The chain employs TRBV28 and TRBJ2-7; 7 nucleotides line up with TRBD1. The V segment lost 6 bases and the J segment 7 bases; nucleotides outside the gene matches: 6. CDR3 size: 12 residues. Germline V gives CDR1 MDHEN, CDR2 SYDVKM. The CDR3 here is CASRGGYIEQYF. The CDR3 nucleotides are TGTGCCAGCAGAGGGGGCTACATAGAGCAGTACTTC. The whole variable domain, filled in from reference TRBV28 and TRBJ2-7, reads DVKVTQSSRYLVKRTGEKVFLECVQDMDHENMFWYRQDPGLGLRLIYFSYDVKMKEKGDIPEGYSVSREKKERFSLILESASTNQTSMYLCASRGGYIEQYFGPGTRLTVT.

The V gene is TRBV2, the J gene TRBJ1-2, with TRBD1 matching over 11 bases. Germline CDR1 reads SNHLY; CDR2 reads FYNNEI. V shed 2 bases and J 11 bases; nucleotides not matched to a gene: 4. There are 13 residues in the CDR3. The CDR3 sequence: CASSERTGGAYTF. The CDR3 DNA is TGTGCCAGCAGTGAACGGACAGGGGGCGCTTACACCTTC.

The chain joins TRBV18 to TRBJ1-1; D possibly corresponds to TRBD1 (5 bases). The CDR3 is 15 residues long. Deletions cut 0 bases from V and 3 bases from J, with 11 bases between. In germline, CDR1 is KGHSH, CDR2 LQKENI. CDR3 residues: CASSPPSTAYTEAFF. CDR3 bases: TGTGCCAGCTCACCACCGTCGACAGCCTACACTGAAGCTTTCTTT.

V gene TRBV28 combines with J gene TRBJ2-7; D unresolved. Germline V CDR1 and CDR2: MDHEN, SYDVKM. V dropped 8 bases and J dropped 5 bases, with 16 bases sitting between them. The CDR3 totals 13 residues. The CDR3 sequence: CASGHSLRHEQYF. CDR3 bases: TGTGCCAGCGGTCACTCGTTGAGGCACGAGCAGTACTTC.

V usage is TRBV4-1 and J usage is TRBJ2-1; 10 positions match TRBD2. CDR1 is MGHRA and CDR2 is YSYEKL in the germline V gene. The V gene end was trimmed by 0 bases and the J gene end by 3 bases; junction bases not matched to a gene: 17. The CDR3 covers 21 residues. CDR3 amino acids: CASSQDRFGLAEIQNYNEQFF. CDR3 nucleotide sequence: TGCGCCAGCAGCCAAGATCGGTTTGGACTAGCGGAAATCCAGAACTACAATGAGCAGTTCTTC.

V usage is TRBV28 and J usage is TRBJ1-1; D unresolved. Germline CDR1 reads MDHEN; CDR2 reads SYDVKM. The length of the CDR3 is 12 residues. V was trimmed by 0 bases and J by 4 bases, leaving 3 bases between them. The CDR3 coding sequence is TGTGCCAGCAGTTTATGGAGCACTGAAGCTTTCTTT. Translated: CASSLWSTEAFF.

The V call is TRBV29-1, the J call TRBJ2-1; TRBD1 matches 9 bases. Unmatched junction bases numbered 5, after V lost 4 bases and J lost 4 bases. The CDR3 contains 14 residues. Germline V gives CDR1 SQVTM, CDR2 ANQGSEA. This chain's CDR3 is CSVARQGDYNEQFF. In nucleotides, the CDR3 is TGCAGCGTTGCACGACAGGGGGATTACAATGAGCAGTTCTTC.

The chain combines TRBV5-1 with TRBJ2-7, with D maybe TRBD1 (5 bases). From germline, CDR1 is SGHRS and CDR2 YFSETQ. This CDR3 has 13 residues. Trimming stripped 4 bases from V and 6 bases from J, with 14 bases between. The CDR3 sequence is CASSRSRGGEQYF. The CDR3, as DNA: TGCGCCAGCAGCCGATCTAGGGGTGGCGAGCAGTACTTC.

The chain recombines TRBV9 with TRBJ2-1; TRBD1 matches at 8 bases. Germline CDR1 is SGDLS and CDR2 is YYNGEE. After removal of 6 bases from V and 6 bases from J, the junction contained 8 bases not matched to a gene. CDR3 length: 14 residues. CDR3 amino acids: CASTGTGGFNEQFF. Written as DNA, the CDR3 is TGTGCCAGCACCGGGACAGGCGGCTTCAATGAGCAGTTCTTC.

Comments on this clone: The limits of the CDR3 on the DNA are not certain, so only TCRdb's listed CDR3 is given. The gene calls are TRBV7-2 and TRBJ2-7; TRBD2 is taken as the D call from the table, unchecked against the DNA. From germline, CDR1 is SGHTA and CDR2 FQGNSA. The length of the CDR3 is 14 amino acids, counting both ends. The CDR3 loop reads CASSFGNGGYEQYF.

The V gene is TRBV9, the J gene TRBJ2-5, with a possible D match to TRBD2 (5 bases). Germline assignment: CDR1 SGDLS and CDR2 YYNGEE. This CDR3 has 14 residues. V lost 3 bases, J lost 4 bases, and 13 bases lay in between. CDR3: CASSGGRGRETQYF. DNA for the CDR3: TGTGCCAGCAGCGGCGGACGGGGAAGAGAGACCCAGTACTTC.

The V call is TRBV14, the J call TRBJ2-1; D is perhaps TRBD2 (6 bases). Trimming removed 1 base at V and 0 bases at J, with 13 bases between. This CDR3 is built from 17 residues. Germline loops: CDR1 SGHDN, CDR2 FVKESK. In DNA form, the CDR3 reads TGTGCCAGCAGCCAAGCGCGGGGAGTTCGCTCCTACAATGAGCAGTTCTTC. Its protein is CASSQARGVRSYNEQFF. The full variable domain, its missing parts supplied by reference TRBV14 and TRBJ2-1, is EAGVTQFPSHSVIEKGQTVTLRCDPISGHDNLYWYRRVMGKEIKFLLHFVKESKQDESGMPNNRFLAERTGGTYSTLKVQPAELEDSGVYFCASSQARGVRSYNEQFFGPGTRLTVL.

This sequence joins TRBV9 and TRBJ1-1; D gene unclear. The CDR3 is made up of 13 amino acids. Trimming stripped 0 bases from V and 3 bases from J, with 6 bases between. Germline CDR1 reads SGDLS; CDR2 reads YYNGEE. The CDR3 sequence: CASSVETDTEAFF. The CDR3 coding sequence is TGTGCCAGCAGCGTAGAAACTGACACTGAAGCTTTCTTT.

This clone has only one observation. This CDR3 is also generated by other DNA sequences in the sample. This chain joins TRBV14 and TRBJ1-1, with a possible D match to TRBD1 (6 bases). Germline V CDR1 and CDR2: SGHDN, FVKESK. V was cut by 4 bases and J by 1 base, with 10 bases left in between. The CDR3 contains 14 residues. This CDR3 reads CASSLVQGNTEAFF. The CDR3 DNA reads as TGTGCCAGCAGCCTAGTACAGGGGAACACTGAAGCTTTCTTT.

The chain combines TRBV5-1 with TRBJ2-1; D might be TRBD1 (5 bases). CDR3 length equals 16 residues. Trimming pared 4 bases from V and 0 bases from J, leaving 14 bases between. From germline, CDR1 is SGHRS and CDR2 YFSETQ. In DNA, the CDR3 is TGCGCCAGCAGCGTCCCAGGGTTGAGCTCCTACAATGAGCAGTTCTTC. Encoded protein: CASSVPGLSSYNEQFF.

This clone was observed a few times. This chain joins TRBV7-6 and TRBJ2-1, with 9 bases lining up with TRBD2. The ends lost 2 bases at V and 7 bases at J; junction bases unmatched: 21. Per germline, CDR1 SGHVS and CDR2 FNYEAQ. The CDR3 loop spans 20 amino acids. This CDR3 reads CASSLTSGRQSGRRGNEQFF. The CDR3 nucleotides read TGTGCCAGCAGCTTAACCTCGGGACGACAAAGCGGGAGGCGGGGAAATGAGCAGTTCTTC.

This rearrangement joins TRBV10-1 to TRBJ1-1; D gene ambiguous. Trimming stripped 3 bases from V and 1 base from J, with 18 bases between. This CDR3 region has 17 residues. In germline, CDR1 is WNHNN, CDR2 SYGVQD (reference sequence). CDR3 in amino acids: CASSESQTEGTNTEAFF. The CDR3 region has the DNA TGCGCCAGCAGTGAATCCCAAACGGAGGGTACGAACACTGAAGCTTTCTTT.

The CDR3 DNA follows: TGCGCCAGCAGCCAGGGGACAGCTGACTACGAGCAGTACTTC. Protein sequence: CASSQGTADYEQYF. The chain links TRBV4-3 to TRBJ2-7, with TRBD1 matching 7 bases. Germline assignment: CDR1 LGHNA and CDR2 YSLEER. The trim removed 3 bases at V and 3 bases at J, leaving 5 bases unmatched. The CDR3 extends over 14 amino acids.

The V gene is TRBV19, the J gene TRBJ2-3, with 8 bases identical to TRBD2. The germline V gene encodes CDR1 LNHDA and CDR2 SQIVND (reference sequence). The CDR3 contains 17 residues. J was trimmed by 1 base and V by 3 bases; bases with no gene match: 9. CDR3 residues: CASSMVPSGLRTDTQYF. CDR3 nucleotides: TGTGCCAGTAGTATGGTCCCTAGCGGGCTCCGCACAGATACGCAGTATTTT.

The CDR3 nucleotides read TGTGCCAGCAGTTACACTCCGGGACAGAGGAACACTGAAGCTTTCTTT. Residues: CASSYTPGQRNTEAFF. The chain carries TRBV6-5 and TRBJ1-1, with 7 bases identical to TRBD1. Germline CDR1 and CDR2: MNHEY and SVGAGI. The CDR3 contains 16 residues. The junction had 7 bases not matched to a gene; V was cut back by 2 bases and J by 1 base.

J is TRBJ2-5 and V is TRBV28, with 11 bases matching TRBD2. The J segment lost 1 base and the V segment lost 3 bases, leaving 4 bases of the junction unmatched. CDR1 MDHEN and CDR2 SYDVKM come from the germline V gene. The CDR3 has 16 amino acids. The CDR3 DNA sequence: TGTGCCAGCAGTTTGGCGACTAGCGGGACCCAAGAGACCCAGTACTTC. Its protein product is CASSLATSGTQETQYF.

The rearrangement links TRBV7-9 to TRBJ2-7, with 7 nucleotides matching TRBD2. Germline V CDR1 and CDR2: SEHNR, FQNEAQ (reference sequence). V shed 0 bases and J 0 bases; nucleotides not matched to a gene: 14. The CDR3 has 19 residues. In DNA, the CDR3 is TGTGCCAGCAGCTTAGCCGTAGGAATAGTGGGAGGGTACTCCTACGAGCAGTACTTC. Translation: CASSLAVGIVGGYSYEQYF.

The CDR3 protein is CASSVGRVESDTQYF. In DNA, the CDR3 is TGTGCCAGCAGCGTAGGGCGGGTTGAGTCAGATACGCAGTATTTT. V is TRBV9 and J is TRBJ2-3, with D perhaps TRBD2 (5 bases). Trimming stripped 0 bases from V and 4 bases from J, with 12 bases between. This CDR3 has 15 amino acids. Germline CDR1 is SGDLS and CDR2 is YYNGEE. Supplemented by reference TRBV9 and TRBJ2-3, the full variable domain reads DSGVTQTPKHLITATGQRVTLRCSPRSGDLSVYWYQQSLDQGLQFLIQYYNGEERAKGNILERFSAQQFPDLHSELNLSSLELGDSALYFCASSVGRVESDTQYFGPGTRLTVL.

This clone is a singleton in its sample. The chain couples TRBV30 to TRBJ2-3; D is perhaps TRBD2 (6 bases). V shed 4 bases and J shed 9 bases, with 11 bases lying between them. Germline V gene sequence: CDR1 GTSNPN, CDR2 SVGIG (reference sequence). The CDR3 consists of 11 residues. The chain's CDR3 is CAWKEGRTQYF. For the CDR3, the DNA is TGTGCCTGGAAGGAGGGGCGAACGCAGTATTTT.

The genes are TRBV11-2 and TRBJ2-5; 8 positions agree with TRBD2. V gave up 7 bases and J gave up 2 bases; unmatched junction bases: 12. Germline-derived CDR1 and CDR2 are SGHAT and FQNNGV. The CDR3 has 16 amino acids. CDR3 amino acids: CASTLGLASGQETQYF. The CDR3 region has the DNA TGTGCCAGCACCCTCGGGTTGGCTAGCGGGCAAGAGACCCAGTACTTC.

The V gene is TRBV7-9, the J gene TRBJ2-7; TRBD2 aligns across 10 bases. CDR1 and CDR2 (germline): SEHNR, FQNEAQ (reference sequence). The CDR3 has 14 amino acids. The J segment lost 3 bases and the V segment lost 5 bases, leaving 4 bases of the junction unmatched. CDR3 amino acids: CASSRGLASYEQYF. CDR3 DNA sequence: TGTGCCAGCAGCCGGGGACTAGCGAGCTACGAGCAGTACTTC.